This T cell receptor (beta chain) was recovered during a study of cytomegalovirus exposure and HLA in healthy donors. The study, taken as a whole, reports: When analyzed later, the rates of TCR association showed variation by HLA locus, with DRB1 the most and HLA-C the fewest. Prior analysis indicated that the majority of TCR beta V segments exhibited productivity approximately 90% or approximately 30% of the time. Judged likely to be a sequencing artifact was a cluster of highly shared sequence variants. Trimming of TCR beta V- and J-genes showed a link, identified in a later analysis, to a missense DCLRE1C variant.

In the case of this clone: Its cognate antigen is unknown.

PCR involved 60 Vbeta and 13 Jbeta primers. The protocol was immunoSEQ multiplex PCR, while the TCRdb copy is restricted to in-frame clones and leaves out a portion. This sample has some 56,000 clones; 70% to 85% occur once, and the top ten carry about 3.1%. The CDR3 runs 15 residues. CDR1 is LNHDA, CDR2 SQIVND, per germline (reference sequence). V was pared by 3 bases and J by 0 bases, with 10 bases between. The source material was PBMCs. This chain connects TRBV19 to TRBJ2-3; D is possibly TRBD1 (5 bases). The receptor was derived from a man in his fifties or sixties in good health and CMV-seronegative. The CDR3 bases are TGTGCCAGTAGTATTCGACAGACTAGCACAGATACGCAGTATTTT. Translating gives CASSIRQTSTDTQYF.